This T cell receptor beta chain was identified in a study of blood T cells in healthy people across ages. General study results and limits: The study lacked donor CMV status, which possibly confounded expanded clonotype changes.

Concerning this clonotype itself: Antigen unknown.

Through a sample-barcoded 5' primer and a J-beta primer mix, a second PCR was run for roughly 6 to 11 cycles. TCRdb reprocessed the 5' RACE reads via MiXCR and lists one record per CDR3 protein. The sample contains 800,000 to 1,300,000 distinct CDR3 sequences, approximately 25% of which appear only once. The CDR3 covers 13 residues. CDR1 is MNHEY, CDR2 SVGAGI, per germline. Trimming cost V 8 bases and J 3 bases; bases outside gene matches: 2. This same sample was also part of a study on T cells of mothers and their children.

The sequenced sample consisted of blood. The TCR was taken from a girl aged 2-10 years in good health. The chain couples TRBV6-5 to TRBJ2-2; the match to TRBD2 covers 8 bases. CDR3 coding DNA: TGTGCCAGCCACGGGGGGGACACCGGGGAGCTGTTTTTT. This sequence encodes CASHGGDTGELFF.